This T cell receptor (beta chain) was retrieved from a study of T cell repertoires in cytomegalovirus infection (dated by TCRdb to 2018 to 2020). About the full investigation: Because public TCR beta signatures pointed to carriage of CMV infection together with the matching HLA type, the HLA type of each donor mattered for the analysis.

TCRdb names Illumina HiSeq 1500 as the instrument used. TCRdb took the public reads, trimmed them with fastp at Q25, ran MiXCR for clone calling and kept in-frame beta chains. Entries are consolidated by CDR3 protein sequence, retaining the most common genes and DNA. For this sample the table gives approximately 130,000 distinct CDR3 sequences, of which more than 7% were detected only once. Of the sample, over 9.5% is held by the ten largest clones. This clonotype was recorded at least ten times. Its recognized antigen is unknown. The record has no base qualities; no much larger clone is one base away. The CDR3 measures 12 amino acids from cysteine to phenylalanine. Solely the CDR3 DNA is kept, with 36 bases framed from the first base. For this chain, trimming is 0 bases at the V end and 11 bases at the J end, and the number of junction bases without a gene match is 7. CDR1 and CDR2, per the germline V gene (reference sequence), are DFQATT and SNEGSKA.

Study-wide conclusions, independent of this receptor: In both this cohort and an independent roughly 330-donor cohort, the cumulative frequency of public TCR beta family members distinguished carriers of CMV infection plus the relevant HLA type. In the ex vivo response, HLA-C-restricted CMV-specific TCR beta clonotypes were dominant, and in two of eight donors the single most frequent clonotype came from this HLA-C-restricted group.

The TCR comes from a human donor in good health (CMV status not recorded). Some clones in this sample may be carry-over from other donors' samples. Sequencing input: PBMCs. This chain joins TRBV20-1 to TRBJ2-7; 7 bases in the junction line up with TRBD2. This receptor carries the CDR3 CSARDHGGTEYF. The nucleotides read TGCAGTGCTAGAGATCACGGGGGGACGGAGTACTTC.